This TCR beta chain was sequenced in a study of OX40 agonist ivuxolimab in advanced cancers. Across the whole study: The study treated patients with ivuxolimab, an agonistic anti-OX40 (CD134) antibody. Whole-study findings and limits: In a subset of nonresponders, normalized T-cell clonal expansion was also low. Researchers report that CD8+ T cells had, on average, more expanded clones than CD4+.

Measured with immunoSEQ multiplex PCR; TCRdb has only the in-frame clones, and not every one. The sample records approximately 14,000 clones, around four fifths being singletons. The cohort excluded patients with autoimmune disease history or systemic immunosuppression. Regarding this clone: Its specificity is not known.

Germline assignment: CDR1 LNHNV and CDR2 YYDKDF (reference sequence). After removal of 5 bases from V and 5 bases from J, the junction contained 8 bases not matched to a gene. The length of the CDR3 is 14 residues. The source was CD4+ or CD8+ T cells sorted from blood, collected in a trial of the OX40 agonist ivuxolimab. This TCR was sampled from an adult with an advanced solid tumor such as melanoma, head and neck, liver or kidney cancer. The V call is TRBV15, the J call TRBJ2-5; 7 nucleotides match TRBD1. This chain's CDR3 is CATSSHRGTETQYF. The CDR3 nucleotides read TGTGCCACCAGCTCTCACAGGGGAACCGAGACCCAGTACTTC. Full variable domain (rest looked up from reference TRBV15 and TRBJ2-5): DAMVIQNPRYQVTQFGKPVTLSCSQTLNHNVMYWYQQKSSQAPKLLFHYYDKDFNNEADTPDNFQSRRPNTSFCFLDIRSPGLGDTAMYLCATSSHRGTETQYFGPGTRLLVL.